The following is a T cell receptor (beta chain) sequence with its context. Antigen: not known. One base away lies a much larger clone, so this may be a sequencing read error. For blood RNA, unsorted whole blood served as the source, and germline DNA was extracted too. TCR beta cDNA was made from roughly 500 ng total RNA with a constant-region primer. Slightly modified ARM-PCR, run as three nested multiplex PCR rounds, produced the TCR beta libraries. It was with TRBV1-TRBV30 forward primers and a C-beta reverse primer that the first two PCR rounds were run, at approximately 10 cycles each. TCRdb processed the multiplex PCR reads anew with MiXCR; each CDR3 protein has one entry. The sample consists of 330,000 or so distinct CDR3 sequences, less than 75% of them appearing once. The data derive from a study of tumor-infiltrating lymphocytes in primary liver carcinoma. In the study overall: Surgical resection was the treatment these patients received for primary liver carcinoma. All lesions had stage T1-T3 N0M0 and 4.2 to 10 cm widths. Per sample, productive TCRbeta reads numbered roughly 3.5 to 7.5 million, similar across tissue types. General observations from the study: Significantly larger top-250-clone fractions were found in tumors than in blood (p = 0.039).

Germline CDR1 reads MNHNY; CDR2 reads SVGAGI (reference sequence). The CDR3 contains 11 residues. The genes are TRBV6-6 and TRBJ2-1, with D uncertain. The TCR comes from a man aged 35 to 55 with primary liver carcinoma and hepatitis B virus infection. Input material: peripheral blood. Here the CDR3 reads CACSNEREQFF. In nucleotides, the CDR3 is TGTGCCTGCAGTAATGAGAGAGAGCAGTTCTTC.